The 14 T cell receptor beta chains reported below all come from one sample, sequenced in a study of human T cells and chemical hapten exposure. Regarding time point: pre-sensitization, week 0. The treatment here: therapeutic diphenylcyclopropenone sensitization with weekly scalp DPC. TCRdb used MiXCR to reprocess the RACE reads, holding one entry per CDR3 protein. The data show 45,000 to 65,000 distinct CDR3 sequences, with more than 8% seen just once and around 9.5% held by the top ten. The sequences come from whole blood, collected in connection with sensitization to the hapten diphenylcyclopropenone (DPC). The receptors stem from a man aged 35 to 55 with alopecia areata. Some clones in this sample may be carry-over from other donors' samples.

The V gene is TRBV28, the J gene TRBJ2-6; 9 positions match TRBD1. The CDR3 totals 17 residues. CDR1 is MDHEN and CDR2 is SYDVKM in the germline V gene. The trim removed 5 bases at V and 1 base at J, leaving 6 bases unmatched. The CDR3 coding sequence is TGTGCCAGCAGTCCTCCCGGGACAGGGTCTGGGGCCAACGTCCTGACTTTC. Translating it yields CASSPPGTGSGANVLTF.

This clonotype was counted a few times. J is TRBJ2-4 and V is TRBV12-3 or TRBV12-4; 15 bases fit TRBD2. V trimming: 4 bases; J trimming: 10 bases; junction bases outside the gene matches: 8. The CDR3 covers 16 residues. CDR3 coding DNA: TGTGCCAGCAGTTCTCCGGGACTAGCGGGAGGAGTGATTCAGTACTTC. Residues: CASSSPGLAGGVIQYF.

At least ten counts were recorded for this clonotype. The chain employs TRBV12-3 or TRBV12-4 and TRBJ1-5; D gene unclear. The ends were cut back, 4 bases at V and 2 bases at J, with 12 bases in the middle. The CDR3 sequence is 15 residues long. This chain's CDR3 is CASSYSWVGNQPQHF. In DNA form, the CDR3 reads TGTGCCAGCAGTTACAGTTGGGTTGGCAATCAGCCCCAGCATTTT.

The CDR3 DNA reads TGCGCCAGCAGCTTGGGCAGAGTATTTGAGGAAGCTTTCTTT. Translated: CASSLGRVFEEAFF. The chain has TRBV5-1 and TRBJ1-1; D not resolved. Trimming shortened V by 0 bases and J by 8 bases, and 14 bases separated the two germline ends. The CDR3 covers 14 residues. The V gene's germline CDR1 is SGHRS and CDR2 YFSETQ.

A few counts support this clonotype. The rearrangement links TRBV6-2 or TRBV6-3 to TRBJ2-7, with D perhaps TRBD2 (6 bases). The CDR3 is made up of 16 amino acids. V lost 2 bases to trimming and J lost 0 bases, with 14 bases between them. CDR1 and CDR2 from the germline V gene are MNHEY and SVGEGT. CDR3 residues: CASSYEYSGSSYEQYF. In DNA form, the CDR3 reads TGTGCCAGCAGTTACGAATATAGCGGAAGCTCCTACGAGCAGTACTTC.

The chain uses TRBV6-9 and TRBJ2-3; 10 bases align to TRBD2. V lost 9 bases to trimming and J lost 4 bases; unmatched junction nucleotides: 10. The length of the CDR3 is 15 residues. Germline V gene lookup returns CDR1 MNHGY and CDR2 SVAAGI. The CDR3 nucleotides read TGTGCCAGGGGAGCGGGAGGGCCAGTTTCAGATACGCAGTATTTT. Protein: CARGAGGPVSDTQYF.

This clonotype was detected many times. CDR3 nucleotide sequence: TGTGCCAGCAGTGAAGGATCTAGCGAGTTCTACGAGCAGTACTTC. This gives the protein CASSEGSSEFYEQYF. The genes are TRBV2 and TRBJ2-7; perhaps TRBD2 as D (6 bases). This CDR3 contains 15 residues. With 1 base removed from V and 3 bases from J, the gap between germline ends came to 13 bases. Germline loops: CDR1 SNHLY, CDR2 FYNNEI.

This clonotype was found many times. The J gene is TRBJ2-7, the V gene TRBV4-2; 9 bases are a match to TRBD2. The junction had 11 bases not matched to a gene; V was cut back by 4 bases and J by 7 bases. From germline, CDR1 is LGHNA and CDR2 YNFKEQ. The CDR3 consists of 15 residues. The CDR3 nucleotides are TGTGCCAGCAGCCCCGGGGGAGCGGGAGGTCGAGAGCAGTACTTC. It yields the protein CASSPGGAGGREQYF.

This rearrangement joins TRBV11-2 to TRBJ2-3; unclear D gene. The V gene lost 4 bases and the J gene lost 0 bases, with 11 bases spanning the gap. Germline V gives CDR1 SGHAT, CDR2 FQNNGV. The length of the CDR3 is 15 residues. The CDR3 spells CASSSEISSTDTQYF. CDR3 in DNA: TGTGCCAGCAGCTCCGAGATTTCTAGCACAGATACGCAGTATTTT.

The chain uses TRBV14 and TRBJ2-3; either TRBD1 or TRBD2 may supply D (5 bases each). Trimming pared 0 bases from V and 3 bases from J, leaving 16 bases between. The CDR3 totals 17 residues. CDR1 is SGHDN and CDR2 is FVKESK in the germline V gene. CDR3 in amino acids: CASSQDLKGPGTDTQYF. The CDR3 DNA reads TGTGCCAGCAGCCAAGATCTGAAGGGGCCGGGAACAGATACGCAGTATTTT.

The rearrangement uses TRBV7-2 and TRBJ2-7; 8 positions agree with TRBD1. This CDR3 comprises 14 residues. Germline V gene sequence: CDR1 SGHTA, CDR2 FQGNSA. V lost 4 bases to trimming and J lost 1 base; unmatched junction nucleotides: 3. CDR3 DNA sequence: TGTGCCAGCAGCTCAGGGGGCATGTCCTACGAGCAGTACTTC. The encoded protein is CASSSGGMSYEQYF.

This clonotype has a count of ten or more. The V gene is TRBV7-8, the J gene TRBJ1-1; D is possibly TRBD1 (6 bases). Germline loops: CDR1 SGHVS, CDR2 FQNEAQ. V gave up 5 bases and J gave up 4 bases, with 11 bases separating them. The CDR3 runs 13 residues. The CDR3 sequence is CASSVGQRTEAFF. The CDR3 DNA reads as TGTGCCAGCAGCGTTGGACAGCGCACTGAAGCTTTCTTT. The complete variable domain, with remaining parts taken from reference TRBV7-8 and TRBJ1-1, reads GAGVSQSPRYKVAKRGQDVALRCDPISGHVSLFWYQQALGQGPEFLTYFQNEAQLDKSGLPSDRFFAERPEGSVSTLKIQRTQQEDSAVYLCASSVGQRTEAFFGQGTRLTVV.

This clonotype was counted between two and nine times. The genes are TRBV20-1 and TRBJ1-1, with unresolved D. This CDR3 spans 12 amino acids. In germline, CDR1 is DFQATT, CDR2 SNEGSKA (reference sequence). Trimming pared 4 bases from V and 1 base from J, leaving 7 bases between. The CDR3 DNA follows: TGCAGTGCTAACCGGGGGAACACTGAAGCTTTCTTT. Protein product: CSANRGNTEAFF.

The J gene is TRBJ2-7, the V gene TRBV28, with 11 bases fitting TRBD1. Per the germline V gene, CDR1 is MDHEN and CDR2 is SYDVKM. J lost 5 bases, V lost 9 bases, and 9 bases had no gene match. The CDR3 consists of 14 residues. The CDR3 loop is CASQTGTGGNEQYF. The CDR3 bases are TGTGCCAGTCAAACCGGGACAGGGGGTAACGAGCAGTACTTC.